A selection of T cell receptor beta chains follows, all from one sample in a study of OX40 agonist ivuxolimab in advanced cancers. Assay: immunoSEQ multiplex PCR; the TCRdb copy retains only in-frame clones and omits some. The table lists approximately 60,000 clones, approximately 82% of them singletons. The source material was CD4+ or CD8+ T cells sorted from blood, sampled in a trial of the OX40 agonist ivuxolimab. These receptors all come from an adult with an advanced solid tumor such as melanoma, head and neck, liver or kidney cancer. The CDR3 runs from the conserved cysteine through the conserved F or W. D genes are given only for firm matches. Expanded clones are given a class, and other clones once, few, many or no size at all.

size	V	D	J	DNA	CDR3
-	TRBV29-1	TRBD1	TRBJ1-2	TGCAGCGTGCCGGGACAGGGTCTCTATGGCTACACCTTC	CSVPGQGLYGYTF
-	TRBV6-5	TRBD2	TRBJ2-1	TGTGCCAGCAGTTACTCTTCGCGGGGGGTGCACAATGAGCAGTTCTTC	CASSYSSRGVHNEQFF
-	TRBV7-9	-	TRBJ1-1	TGTGCCAGCAGCTTAGCCGAGGTGAACACTGAAGCTTTCTTT	CASSLAEVNTEAFF
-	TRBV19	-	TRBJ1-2	TGTGCCAGTAGTGTCCGGGACGGCACTTATGGCTACACCTTC	CASSVRDGTYGYTF
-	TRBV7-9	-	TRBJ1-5	TGTGCCAGCAGCCTCAATAGGTGGGGCCGAGGGGAGCAGCCCCAGCATTTT	CASSLNRWGRGEQPQHF
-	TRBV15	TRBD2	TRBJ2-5	TGTGCCACCAGCAGAGATCTGGGGGGAGGGGAGACCCAGTACTTC	CATSRDLGGGETQYF
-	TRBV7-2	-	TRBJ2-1	TGTGCCAGCAGCTTAGCGCTATGGTTAGCGACCAAACACAATGAGCAGTTCTTC	CASSLALWLATKHNEQFF
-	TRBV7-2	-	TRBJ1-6	TGTGCCAGCAGCTTAGAAATCATGAGCTCCTATAATTCACCCCTCCACTTT	CASSLEIMSSYNSPLHF
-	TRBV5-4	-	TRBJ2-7	TGTGCCAGCAGCTTGGCAGGCAAACCGCGGGAGCAGTACTTC	CASSLAGKPREQYF
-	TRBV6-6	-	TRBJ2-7	TGTGCCAGCAGTCCCACCTCCTACGAGCAGTACTTC	CASSPTSYEQYF
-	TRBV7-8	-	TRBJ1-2	TGTGCCAGCAGCACAAGGACAAACATGCACTATGGCTACACCTTC	CASSTRTNMHYGYTF
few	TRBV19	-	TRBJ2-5	TGTGCCAGTAGTATAGAGGGCGCGGAAACGGGCTCAGCGACCCAGTACTTC	CASSIEGAETGSATQYF
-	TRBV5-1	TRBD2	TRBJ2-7	TGCGCCAGCAGCTTTGGACTAGCGAGAAGCTACGAGCAGTACTTC	CASSFGLARSYEQYF
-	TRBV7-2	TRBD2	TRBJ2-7	TGTGCCAGCAGCTTAGGCGGGGGACCCTACGAGCAGTACTTC	CASSLGGGPYEQYF
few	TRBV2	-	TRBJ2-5	TGTGCCAGCAGTGCAGGGCAAAGACAAGAGACCCAGTACTTC	CASSAGQRQETQYF
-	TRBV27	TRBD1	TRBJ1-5	TGTGCCAGCAGACGGAGGGACAGGGGGCAGCCCCAGCATTTT	CASRRRDRGQPQHF
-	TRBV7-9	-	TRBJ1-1	TGTGCCAGCAGCTTACGGGGTGAAGCTTTCTTT	CASSLRGEAFF
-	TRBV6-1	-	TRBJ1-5	TGTGCCAGCAGACCACAGGGTACCCAGCCCCAGCATTTT	CASRPQGTQPQHF
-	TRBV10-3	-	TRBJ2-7	TGTGCCATCAGTCCCAGCATTATCTACGAGCAGTACTTC	CAISPSIIYEQYF
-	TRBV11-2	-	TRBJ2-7	TGTGCCAGCAGCTCCGACGGCTACGAGCAGTACTTC	CASSSDGYEQYF
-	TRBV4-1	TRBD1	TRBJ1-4	TGCGCCAGCAGCCAATCGACAGGGCGTAATGAAAAACTGTTTTTT	CASSQSTGRNEKLFF
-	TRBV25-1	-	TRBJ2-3	TGTGCCAGCAGTGAAGGTAGCGTCCAGGATTTT	CASSEGSVQDF
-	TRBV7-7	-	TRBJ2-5	TGTGCTAGCAGCTTAAATGGGGCGCGGGAGACCCAGTACTTC	CASSLNGARETQYF
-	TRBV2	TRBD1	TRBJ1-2	TGTGCCAGCAGTGCCCAGGGACAGGGGGACTATGGCTACACCTTC	CASSAQGQGDYGYTF
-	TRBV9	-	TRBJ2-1	TGTGCCAGCAGCTCCCCCACCTGGGGTATAGACAATGAGCAGTTCTTC	CASSSPTWGIDNEQFF
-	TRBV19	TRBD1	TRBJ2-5	TGTGCCAGTACCTCGGGACAGAACCAAGAGACCCAGTACTTC	CASTSGQNQETQYF
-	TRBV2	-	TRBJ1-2	TGTGCCAGCAGTGAAAGGGACTATGGCTACACCTTC	CASSERDYGYTF
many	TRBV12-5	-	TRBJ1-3	TGTGCTAGTGCCGCATCTGGAAACACCATATATTTT	CASAASGNTIYF
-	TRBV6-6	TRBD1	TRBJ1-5	TGTGCCAGCACTCTGACAGGGGGAGGCAATCAGCCCCAGCATTTT	CASTLTGGGNQPQHF
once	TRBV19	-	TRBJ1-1	TGTGCCAGTACCCGCCGGGGGGGCACTGAAGCTTTCTTT	CASTRRGGTEAFF
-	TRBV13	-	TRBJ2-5	TGTGCCAGCAGCCCCCGAGGTAGCGGACAAGAGACCCAGTACTTC	CASSPRGSGQETQYF
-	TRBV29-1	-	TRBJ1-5	TGCAGCGCTGCAGGGGACTTCAATCAGCCCCAGCATTTT	CSAAGDFNQPQHF
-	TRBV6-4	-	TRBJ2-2	TGTGCCAGCAGTGACGGTCCAGCCGGGGAGCTGTTTTTT	CASSDGPAGELFF
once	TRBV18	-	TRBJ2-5	TGTGCCAGCTCACCGTCCGGGGGCTGGGGAGAGACCCAGTACTTC	CASSPSGGWGETQYF
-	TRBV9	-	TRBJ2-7	TGTGCCAGCAGTGAGACTAGTAGCTCCTACGAGCAGTACTTC	CASSETSSSYEQYF
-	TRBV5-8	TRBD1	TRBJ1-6	TGTGCCAGCAGCTTGCCCCCCCCGGGACAGGGGTTTAATTCACCCCTCCACTTT	CASSLPPPGQGFNSPLHF
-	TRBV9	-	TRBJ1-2	TGTGCCAGCAGCGACCCCCGATGGGGGGGGAACTATGGCTACACCTTC	CASSDPRWGGNYGYTF
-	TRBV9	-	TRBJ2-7	TGTGCCAGCAGCCTCCGGGGGACGTTTTACGAGCAGTACTTC	CASSLRGTFYEQYF
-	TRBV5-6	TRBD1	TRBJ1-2	TGTGCCAGCAGCTCGATTGCAGGGGGCGGTTATGGCTACACCTTC	CASSSIAGGGYGYTF
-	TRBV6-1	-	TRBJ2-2	TGTGCCAGCAGCCCACACGCCGGGGAGCTGTTTTTT	CASSPHAGELFF
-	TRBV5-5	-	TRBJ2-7	TGTGCCAGCAGCTTGGCTCAGGGGAAGTTCCACGAGCAGTACTTC	CASSLAQGKFHEQYF
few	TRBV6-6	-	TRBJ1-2	TGTGCCAGCAGTTCCCCCGCCTATGGCTACACCTTC	CASSSPAYGYTF
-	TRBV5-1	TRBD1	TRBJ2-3	TGCGCCAGCAGCTTATTGAGTGGACAGGGACCATCTGGTACGCAGTATTTT	CASSLLSGQGPSGTQYF
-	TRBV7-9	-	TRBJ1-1	TGTGCCAGCAGCTTCCGACTAAATCCTGCGGGCACTGAAGCTTTCTTT	CASSFRLNPAGTEAFF
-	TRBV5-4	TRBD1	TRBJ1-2	TGTGCCAGCAGCTCCGCAGGGGGAGATCGGGGCTACACCTTC	CASSSAGGDRGYTF
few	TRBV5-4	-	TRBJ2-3	TGTGCCAGCAGCTTGGGGGGCACAGATACGCAGTATTTT	CASSLGGTDTQYF
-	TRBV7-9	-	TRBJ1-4	TGTGCCAGCAGCAAGCTTACAGGGCGGTTGATTGCGTTT	CASSKLTGRLIAF
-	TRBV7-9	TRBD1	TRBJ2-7	TGTGCCAGCAGCTTAGCGGGACAGGGGGCCTACGAGCAGTACTTC	CASSLAGQGAYEQYF
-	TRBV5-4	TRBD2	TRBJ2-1	TGTGCCAGCAGTTCACTAGCGGGAGGTAGGGATGAGCAGTTCTTC	CASSSLAGGRDEQFF
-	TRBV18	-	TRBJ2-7	TGTGCCAGCTCTCGGGGACCTGGCTACGAGCAGTACTTC	CASSRGPGYEQYF
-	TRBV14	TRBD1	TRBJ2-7	TGTGCCAGCTATCTTGTGGGCCGGGACAGGGGGCCGTACGAGCAGTACTTC	CASYLVGRDRGPYEQYF
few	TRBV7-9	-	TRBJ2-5	TGTGCCAGCAGCTTTAAGGGCAGGGCCGGAGAGACCCAGTACTTC	CASSFKGRAGETQYF
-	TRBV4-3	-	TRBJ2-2	TGCGCCAGCAGCCTCCAAACTACGAACACCGGGGAGCTGTTTTTT	CASSLQTTNTGELFF
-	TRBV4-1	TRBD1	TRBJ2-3	TGCGCCAGCAGCCAAGGGGACAGGGAGCCAGATACGCAGTATTTT	CASSQGDREPDTQYF
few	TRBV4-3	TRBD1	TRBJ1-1	TGCGCCAGCAGCCAAGCCCAGACAGGGTTCACTGAAGCTTTCTTT	CASSQAQTGFTEAFF